This T cell receptor beta chain appears in the sequencing data of a study of blood T cell repertoires in COVID-19. Study context: Researchers got acute and convalescent COVID-19 samples from the United States, Italy and Spain. PBMCs, B-cell-depleted T cells, or T cells provided the cDNA or gDNA that made up the material.

V was cut by 6 bases and J by 2 bases, with 14 bases left in between. Germline-derived CDR1 and CDR2 are WSHSY and SAAADI. This CDR3 is built from 14 residues. Methods used by the authors: Amplification with reference gene primers provided the estimates of nucleated cell counts. Repertoires were generated with immunoSEQ multiplex PCR, while TCRdb's copy carries only in-frame clones and drops some. V, J and clone size derive from that table, while D and trimming were established from the DNA sequence. The profile covers about 270,000 clones, with approximately 85% appearing a single time and about an eighth taken by the ten largest. This clone was detected only once.

Sequenced material: peripheral blood. The chain links TRBV10-2 to TRBJ2-7; possible D gene TRBD2, 5 bases. The clonotype was recovered from a human donor in a cohort sampled during active COVID-19. CDR3 coding DNA: TGCGCCAGCAGCCCAGATACGGGGACCTACGAGCAGTACTTC. Amino acid sequence: CASSPDTGTYEQYF.